In this sample, the clone carrying this T cell receptor beta chain turned up a few times. What it recognizes is unknown. cDNA molecules carried unique molecular identifiers, and template switching added a universal primer site. TCRdb reprocessed the 5' RACE reads via MiXCR and lists one record per CDR3 protein. The sample holds over 200,000 distinct CDR3 sequences; less than 10% are singletons and the top ten take over 4.5%. Germline values: CDR1 DFQATT, CDR2 SNEGSKA (reference sequence). This CDR3 region has 16 residues. The germline V and J ends were trimmed by 0 bases and 0 bases, with 12 bases remaining between them. This sample stems from a study of identical twins. Study observations and caveats: In zero-insertion analyses, partial confounding could arise from invariant MAIT and iNKT cells. Twins' excess sharing was less marked for out-of-frame beta sequences. It was out-of-frame TCR alpha sharing in monozygotic twins that models underestimated.

V usage is TRBV20-1 and J usage is TRBJ2-4; D gene unclear. Sequenced: memory (CD45RO+) T cells sorted from blood. The clonotype originates from a woman between 18 and 30 years old in good health. CDR3 amino acids: CSARDRTRRAKNIQYF. Written as DNA, the CDR3 is TGCAGTGCTAGAGATCGGACGCGTCGAGCCAAAAACATTCAGTACTTC.